This passage covers 6 T cell receptor beta chains from one sample sequenced in a study of T-cell reconstitution after alpha-beta-depleted transplantation in children. TCRbeta library preparation incorporated unique molecular identifiers. From the PCR reads, TCRdb called clonotypes with MiXCR, one entry per CDR3 protein. This sample has 250,000 to 300,000 distinct CDR3 sequences, with about a tenth found just once. The starting material was PBMCs, obtained before TCRalphabeta/CD19-depleted stem cell transplant. The receptors here all came from a boy under two years old with acute myeloid leukemia, due to receive a stem cell transplant.

This clonotype turned up a few times. CDR3 bases: TGTGCCAGCAGTTCCCGGGACAGGGTCGAGCAGTACTTC. It yields the protein CASSSRDRVEQYF. The chain links TRBV27 to TRBJ2-7; 9 bases line up with TRBD1. Germline V gives CDR1 MNHEY, CDR2 SMNVEV (reference sequence). The length of the CDR3 is 13 residues. Trimming took 4 bases from V and 6 from J; bases not matched to a gene: 4.

This clonotype was counted many times. The gene calls are TRBV7-8 and TRBJ2-7, with unresolved D. Looked up from germline, CDR1 is SGHVS and CDR2 is FQNEAQ. The CDR3 contains 15 residues. V lost 3 bases, J lost 0 bases, and 12 bases lay in between. CDR3 DNA: TGTGCCAGCAGCTTGGCTTTTCGTGGCTCCTACGAGCAGTACTTC. Encoded protein: CASSLAFRGSYEQYF.

This clonotype was seen at least ten times. The chain links TRBV9 to TRBJ1-2, with 7 positions matching TRBD1. Germline-derived CDR1 and CDR2 are SGDLS and YYNGEE. The CDR3 extends over 17 amino acids. The trim removed 1 base at V and 4 bases at J, leaving 13 bases unmatched. The chain's CDR3 is CASSVHGGQEGAYGYTF. The CDR3 DNA sequence: TGTGCCAGCAGCGTACACGGAGGACAGGAGGGGGCCTATGGCTACACCTTC. The full variable domain, in which reference TRBV9 and TRBJ1-2 provide the parts outside the CDR3, is DSGVTQTPKHLITATGQRVTLRCSPRSGDLSVYWYQQSLDQGLQFLIQYYNGEERAKGNILERFSAQQFPDLHSELNLSSLELGDSALYFCASSVHGGQEGAYGYTFGSGTRLTVV.

This clonotype was seen a handful of times. This sequence joins TRBV7-9 and TRBJ1-1; 8 bases agree with TRBD1. The CDR3 loop spans 12 amino acids. CDR1 and CDR2 from the germline V gene are SEHNR and FQNEAQ (reference sequence). J was trimmed by 7 bases and V by 3 bases; bases with no gene match: 1. The DNA of the CDR3 is TGTGCCAGCAGCTTCGACAGGGGTGAAGCTTTCTTT. As protein: CASSFDRGEAFF. The full variable domain, with the rest looked up from reference TRBV7-9 and TRBJ1-1, is DTGVSQNPRHKITKRGQNVTFRCDPISEHNRLYWYRQTLGQGPEFLTYFQNEAQLEKSRLLSDRFSAERPKGSFSTLEIQRTEQGDSAMYLCASSFDRGEAFFGQGTRLTVV.

The chain couples TRBV2 to TRBJ2-3; weak D call: TRBD1 (5 bases). Trimming took off 8 bases at V and 4 bases at J, with 13 bases between the two ends. Germline CDR1 and CDR2: SNHLY and FYNNEI. The CDR3 is 13 residues long. CDR3 bases: TGTGCCAGCTCCCCCAGGGCGGCAGATACGCAGTATTTT. This encodes CASSPRAADTQYF.

This clonotype was counted at least ten times. This sequence joins TRBV7-2 and TRBJ2-7; D is uncertain. From germline, CDR1 is SGHTA and CDR2 FQGNSA. V dropped 4 bases and J dropped 1 base, with 14 bases sitting between them. The CDR3 loop spans 15 amino acids. This chain's CDR3 is CASSYTVQTSYEQYF. DNA for the CDR3: TGTGCCAGCAGCTATACCGTGCAGACTTCCTACGAGCAGTACTTC.